These 31 T cell receptor beta chains were all obtained from the same sample, sequenced in a study of blood T cells in healthy people across ages. A J-beta primer mix and a sample-barcoded 5' primer were used in a second PCR of about 7 to 11 cycles. TCRdb reprocessed the 5' RACE reads via MiXCR and lists one record per CDR3 protein. Among around 1,700,000 distinct CDR3 sequences listed, approximately 28% were seen once. Sample: blood. Every receptor here comes from a woman aged 30 to 39 in good health.

This clonotype was recorded at least ten times. The chain recombines TRBV4-3 with TRBJ2-1; TRBD2 agrees at 11 bases. CDR1 is LGHNA and CDR2 is YSLEER in the germline V gene. This CDR3 contains 16 residues. V lost 3 bases, J lost 8 bases, and 9 bases stayed unmatched. CDR3 region: CASSQSLAGVEDEQFF. DNA for the CDR3: TGCGCCAGCAGCCAGTCACTAGCGGGAGTGGAGGATGAGCAGTTCTTC.

In its sample, this clonotype was seen once. The chain has TRBV7-2 and TRBJ2-5; D unclear. Looked up from germline, CDR1 is SGHTA and CDR2 is FQGNSA. CDR3 length equals 13 residues. Trimming cost V 7 bases and J 6 bases, with 15 bases left between them. The CDR3 DNA follows: TGTGCCAGCACCGACCCGACTGCAAAGACCCAGTACTTC. The encoded protein is CASTDPTAKTQYF. Using reference TRBV7-2 and TRBJ2-5 for the parts outside the CDR3, the full variable domain is GAGVSQSPSNKVTEKGKDVELRCDPISGHTALYWYRQSLGQGLEFLIYFQGNSAPDKSGLPSDRFSAERTGGSVSTLTIQRTQQEDSAVYLCASTDPTAKTQYFGPGTRLLVL.

On this clonotype: One end of the junction fails to match germline, which may point to a read error. This chain joins TRBV15 and TRBJ2-1; no clear D. Germline loops: CDR1 LNHNV, CDR2 YYDKDF (reference sequence). This CDR3 has 15 residues. The CDR3 region is CATSPRVSSYDEQFF. As DNA, the CDR3 is TGTGCCACGAGCCCCCGGGTCAGCTCCTACGATGAGCAGTTCTTC.

V and J are TRBV18 and TRBJ1-1, with D perhaps TRBD1 (6 bases). This CDR3 comprises 12 residues. V lost 3 bases, J lost 8 bases, and 10 bases lay in between. CDR1 is KGHSH, CDR2 LQKENI, per germline. The CDR3 is CASSPADREAFF. The CDR3 bases are TGTGCCAGCTCACCCGCAGACAGGGAAGCTTTCTTT. The full variable domain, completed using reference TRBV18 and TRBJ1-1, is NAGVMQNPRHLVRRRGQEARLRCSPMKGHSHVYWYRQLPEEGLKFMVYLQKENIIDESGMPKERFSAEFPKEGPSILRIQQVVRGDSAAYFCASSPADREAFFGQGTRLTVV.

This chain uses TRBV29-1 with TRBJ2-1; 7 bases match TRBD2. The V and J ends lost 4 bases and 6 bases, in that order; junction bases with no gene match: 21. There are 18 residues in the CDR3. Germline CDR1 is SQVTM and CDR2 is ANQGSEA. Written as DNA, the CDR3 is TGCAGCGTTGGGGGGACTAAGACTCCTCAAGTTCCCTCCAATGAGCAGTTCTTC. Protein product: CSVGGTKTPQVPSNEQFF.

The rearrangement links TRBV28 to TRBJ2-1; D gene uncertain. The tail of the sequence fits TRBJ2-7 better, so the J call may be wrong. CDR3 length: 13 residues. Per germline, CDR1 MDHEN and CDR2 SYDVKM. CDR3 in amino acids: CASSALGYNEQYF. Written as DNA, the CDR3 is TGTGCCAGCAGTGCCCTAGGATACAATGAGCAGTACTTC.

The chain couples TRBV6-1 to TRBJ1-2, with 7 bases matching TRBD1. The CDR3 extends over 19 amino acids. Trimming took 6 bases from V and 4 from J; bases not matched to a gene: 23. Germline-derived CDR1 and CDR2 are MNHNS and SASEGT. CDR3 in DNA: TGTGCCAGCAGCCCCATTTCGGGGACAGCTAATGTAAGGGGCTATGGCTACACCTTC. This translates into CASSPISGTANVRGYGYTF.

This clonotype appeared many times. This sequence joins TRBV7-2 and TRBJ2-5; TRBD1 aligns across 8 bases. The CDR3 has 14 residues. The germline CDR1 and CDR2 sequences are SGHTA and FQGNSA. The J segment lost 5 bases and the V segment lost 4 bases, leaving 6 bases of the junction unmatched. CDR3 sequence reads: CASSSRRGQETQYF. As DNA, the CDR3 is TGTGCCAGCAGCTCCCGCAGGGGGCAGGAGACCCAGTACTTC.

The chain recombines TRBV3-1 with TRBJ2-4, with D perhaps TRBD1 or TRBD2 (5 bases each). The germline CDR1 and CDR2 sequences are LGHDT and YNNKEL (reference sequence). The ends were cut back, 1 base at V and 13 bases at J, with 32 bases in the middle. The CDR3 has 19 amino acids. The CDR3 DNA follows: TGTGCCAGCAGCCAAGGGGGGTGGGGAGCCCTTGCAGCCCCAAGGGAGCAGTACTTC. Encoded protein: CASSQGGWGALAAPREQYF.

V and J are TRBV6-1 and TRBJ1-2; 7 nucleotides line up with TRBD1. The CDR3 loop spans 19 amino acids. V lost 6 bases to trimming and J lost 4 bases; unmatched junction nucleotides: 23. Germline V gives CDR1 MNHNS, CDR2 SASEGT. In DNA form, the CDR3 reads TGTGCCAGCAGCCCCATTACGGGGACAGCTAATGTAAGGGGCTATGGCTACACCTTC. It is translated as CASSPITGTANVRGYGYTF.

This chain connects TRBV28 to TRBJ1-2; 9 bases line up with TRBD1. The CDR3 extends over 14 amino acids. The germline gives CDR1 MDHEN, CDR2 SYDVKM. V shed 4 bases, J shed 8 bases, and the junction held 8 bases outside the gene matches. The CDR3: CASSSHRGQEGYTF. CDR3 nucleotide sequence: TGTGCCAGCAGTTCCCACAGGGGGCAAGAAGGCTACACCTTC.

Many counts were recorded for this clonotype. The rearrangement links TRBV12-3 or TRBV12-4 to TRBJ2-1, with TRBD2 identical over 8 bases. V gave up 6 bases and J gave up 7 bases; unmatched junction bases: 8. This CDR3 has 14 amino acids. This CDR3 reads CASSPHGGANEQFF. The CDR3 coding sequence is TGTGCCAGCAGCCCCCACGGGGGGGCAAATGAGCAGTTCTTC.

At least ten counts were recorded for this clonotype. The DNA for the CDR3 is TGCAGTGCTAGAGAGGACAGGACCAACTATGGCTACACCTTC. Protein product: CSAREDRTNYGYTF. V gene TRBV20-1 combines with J gene TRBJ1-2; 7 bases agree with TRBD1. Trimming at V came to 0 bases and at J to 2 bases, leaving 3 bases not matched to a gene. Per germline, CDR1 DFQATT and CDR2 SNEGSKA (reference sequence). The CDR3 covers 14 residues.

This clonotype was observed many times. This chain uses TRBV6-5 with TRBJ1-6; 11 nucleotides agree with TRBD1. Losses at the gene ends were 2 bases for V and 6 bases for J; bases not matched to a gene: 3. Looked up from germline, CDR1 is MNHEY and CDR2 is SVGAGI. The CDR3 has 16 amino acids. The CDR3 protein is CASSYGGQGANSPLHF. CDR3 nucleotide sequence: TGTGCCAGCAGTTACGGAGGACAGGGGGCTAATTCACCCCTCCACTTT.

Ten or more counts support this clonotype. CDR3: CASTRDNSYEQYF. The CDR3 DNA sequence: TGTGCCAGCACTAGGGACAACTCCTACGAGCAGTACTTC. The chain combines TRBV11-2 with TRBJ2-7; a weak D match, TRBD1 (6 bases). CDR3 size: 13 residues. CDR1 and CDR2 from the germline V gene are SGHAT and FQNNGV. Trimming shortened V by 7 bases and J by 0 bases, and 10 bases separated the two germline ends.

This chain links TRBV24-1 with TRBJ2-4, with 7 bases fitting TRBD1. Germline V CDR1 and CDR2: KGHDR, SFDVKD. V lost 4 bases to trimming and J lost 0 bases; unmatched junction nucleotides: 11. The CDR3 has 18 amino acids. Written as DNA, the CDR3 is TGTGCCACCAGTGACCTGACTGACAGGGTTTCAGCCAAAAACATTCAGTACTTC. This sequence encodes CATSDLTDRVSAKNIQYF.

This chain uses TRBV7-2 with TRBJ1-5; D gene unclear. From germline, CDR1 is SGHTA and CDR2 FQGNSA. Deletions cut 1 base from V and 6 bases from J, with 7 bases between. This CDR3 region has 13 residues. CDR3 loop: CASSLDPGQPQHF. The DNA of the CDR3 is TGTGCCAGCAGCTTAGATCCAGGTCAGCCCCAGCATTTT.

At least ten counts were recorded for this clonotype. The chain recombines TRBV20-1 with TRBJ2-7; 8 bases map to TRBD1. There are 15 residues in the CDR3. The V gene's germline CDR1 is DFQATT and CDR2 SNEGSKA (reference sequence). V was pared by 0 bases and J by 3 bases, with 7 bases of the junction left unmatched. CDR3 in amino acids: CSAREPGQGGYEQYF. The CDR3 DNA reads TGCAGTGCTAGAGAGCCAGGACAGGGTGGCTACGAGCAGTACTTC.

This clonotype was seen at least ten times. This chain uses TRBV28 with TRBJ2-7; 8 bases agree with TRBD2. V dropped 5 bases and J dropped 0; count of bases not matched to a gene: 3. Germline V CDR1 and CDR2: MDHEN, SYDVKM. The CDR3 spans 14 residues. CDR3 nucleotides: TGTGCCAGCAGTGTAGCGGGGTACTCCTACGAGCAGTACTTC. It codes for CASSVAGYSYEQYF.

This clonotype was observed a few times. This sequence joins TRBV28 and TRBJ2-1; 8 bases align to TRBD1. This CDR3 has 15 residues. The germline CDR1 and CDR2 sequences are MDHEN and SYDVKM. V shed 5 bases and J 2 bases; nucleotides not matched to a gene: 5. In DNA, the CDR3 is TGTGCCAGCAGTCCGCAACAGGGGGCCTACAATGAGCAGTTCTTC. Its protein is CASSPQQGAYNEQFF.

This clonotype has a single count. This may be a read error, as it is one base from a much larger clone. J is TRBJ2-5 and V is TRBV6-2 or TRBV6-3; D tentatively fits TRBD1 or TRBD2 (6 bases each). This CDR3 has 14 residues. Germline CDR1 MNHEY, CDR2 SVGEGT. The chain's CDR3 is CASRRDNFQEAQYF. The DNA for the CDR3 is TGTGCCAGCAGGCGGGACAACTTCCAAGAGGCCCAGTACTTC.

The chain couples TRBV2 to TRBJ1-1; D is ambiguous. V lost 5 bases and J lost 10, with 14 bases in between. This CDR3 region has 12 residues. In germline, CDR1 is SNHLY, CDR2 FYNNEI. The CDR3 sequence is CASSSDGFRAFF. The CDR3 bases are TGTGCCAGCAGTTCTGACGGATTTCGAGCTTTCTTT.

Only a few counts were recorded for this clonotype. The chain couples TRBV5-5 to TRBJ2-4; D unresolved. The J call is doubtful: the DNA matches TRBJ2-7 better. Germline V lookup: CDR1 SGHKS, CDR2 YYEKEE (reference sequence). The CDR3 has 12 residues. This chain's CDR3 is CASSFVEYEQYF. The CDR3 DNA reads as TGTGCCAGCAGCTTTGTGGAATACGAGCAGTACTTC.

This clonotype was detected only a few times. V is TRBV12-3 or TRBV12-4 and J is TRBJ1-2; 8 bases map to TRBD1. After removal of 8 bases from V and 4 bases from J, the junction contained 6 bases not matched to a gene. This CDR3 has 13 amino acids. The CDR3 here is CASGGQGCYGYTF. The CDR3 nucleotides are TGTGCCAGCGGCGGACAGGGATGCTATGGCTACACCTTC.

The chain recombines TRBV5-6 with TRBJ2-6; D unresolved. Germline CDR1 and CDR2: SGHDT and YYEEEE. This CDR3 contains 14 residues. The V and J ends lost 9 bases and 2 bases respectively, with 12 bases between them. In DNA form, the CDR3 reads TGTGCCACCCGATCGAGACCTGGGGCCAACGTCCTGACTTTC. Amino acid sequence: CATRSRPGANVLTF.

This clonotype was detected many times. V is TRBV29-1 and J is TRBJ2-7, with TRBD2 matching 7 bases. With 6 bases clipped from V and 0 bases from J, the junction kept 2 bases outside the gene matches. The CDR3 loop spans 12 amino acids. Germline V lookup: CDR1 SQVTM, CDR2 ANQGSEA. The CDR3 bases are TGCAGCGTCGAGCGGGACTCCTACGAGCAGTACTTC. Protein sequence: CSVERDSYEQYF.

In its sample, this clonotype was seen many times. This chain uses TRBV6-6 with TRBJ2-7; 9 bases match TRBD1. Trimming cost V 5 bases and J 6 bases; bases outside gene matches: 8. The CDR3 sequence is 14 residues long. Germline lookup yields CDR1 MNHNY and CDR2 SVGAGI (reference sequence). CDR3 sequence reads: CASSRQGGFGEQYF. CDR3 bases: TGTGCCAGCAGTCGACAGGGGGGCTTCGGCGAGCAGTACTTC.

The CDR3 loop is CSARTLLAGGGDTQYF. The CDR3 nucleotides read TGCAGTGCTAGGACCCTCCTAGCGGGGGGGGGAGATACGCAGTATTTT. The V call is TRBV20-1, the J call TRBJ2-3, with TRBD2 matching over 12 bases. After removal of 3 bases from V and 5 bases from J, the junction contained 9 bases not matched to a gene. There are 16 residues in the CDR3. Germline CDR1 reads DFQATT; CDR2 reads SNEGSKA (reference sequence).

V and J are TRBV27 and TRBJ1-4, with 8 bases that match TRBD1. CDR1 and CDR2 from the germline V gene are MNHEY and SMNVEV (reference sequence). The CDR3 runs 19 residues. Trimming removed 4 bases from V and 2 bases from J; junction bases left unmatched: 15. CDR3 coding DNA: TGTGCCAGCAGTTCTGGAAACATGCAGGGGGCTTCCACTAATGAAAAACTGTTTTTT. Protein sequence: CASSSGNMQGASTNEKLFF.

With respect to this clonotype: Sequence at one end of the junction differs from germline and may be a read error. The chain's CDR3 is CASSDSSFYGYTF. CDR3 in DNA: TGTGCCTCCAGTGATTCCAGTTTCTATGGCTACACCTTC. The chain recombines TRBV24-1 with TRBJ1-2, with D unclear. Per germline, CDR1 KGHDR and CDR2 SFDVKD. The CDR3 has 13 residues.

V usage is TRBV18 and J usage is TRBJ1-1; perhaps TRBD1 as D (5 bases). Germline CDR1 reads KGHSH; CDR2 reads LQKENI. V was trimmed by 4 bases and J by 11 bases, leaving 14 bases between them. The CDR3 is 12 residues long. The CDR3 loop reads CASSLEGLRAFF. In nucleotides, the CDR3 is TGTGCCAGCTCACTCGAGGGGTTGAGGGCTTTCTTT.